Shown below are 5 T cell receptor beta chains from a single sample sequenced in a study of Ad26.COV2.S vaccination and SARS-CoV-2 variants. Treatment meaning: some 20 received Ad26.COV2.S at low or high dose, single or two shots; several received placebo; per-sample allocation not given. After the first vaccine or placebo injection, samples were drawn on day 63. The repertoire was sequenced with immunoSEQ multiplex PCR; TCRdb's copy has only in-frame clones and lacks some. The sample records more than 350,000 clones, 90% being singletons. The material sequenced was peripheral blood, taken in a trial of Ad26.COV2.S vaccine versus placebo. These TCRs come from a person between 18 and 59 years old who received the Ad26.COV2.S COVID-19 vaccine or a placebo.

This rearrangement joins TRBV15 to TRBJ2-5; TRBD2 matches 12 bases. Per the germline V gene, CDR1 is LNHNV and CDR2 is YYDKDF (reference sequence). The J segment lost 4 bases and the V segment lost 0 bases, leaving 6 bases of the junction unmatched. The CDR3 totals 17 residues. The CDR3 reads CATSRDATSGRTETQYF. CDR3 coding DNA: TGTGCCACCAGCAGAGATGCAACTAGCGGGAGGACAGAGACCCAGTACTTC.

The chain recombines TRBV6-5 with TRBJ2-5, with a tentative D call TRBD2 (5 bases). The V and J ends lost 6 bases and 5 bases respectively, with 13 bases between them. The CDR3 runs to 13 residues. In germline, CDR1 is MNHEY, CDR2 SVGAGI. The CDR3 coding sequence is TGTGCCAGCAGCAGACGGGGAAGGGAGACCCAGTACTTC. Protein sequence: CASSRRGRETQYF.

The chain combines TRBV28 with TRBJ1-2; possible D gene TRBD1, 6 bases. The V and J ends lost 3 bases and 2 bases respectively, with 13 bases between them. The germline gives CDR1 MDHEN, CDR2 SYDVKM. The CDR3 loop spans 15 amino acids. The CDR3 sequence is CASSLTRGRNYGYTF. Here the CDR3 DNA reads TGTGCCAGCAGTTTGACCAGGGGCAGGAACTATGGCTACACCTTC.

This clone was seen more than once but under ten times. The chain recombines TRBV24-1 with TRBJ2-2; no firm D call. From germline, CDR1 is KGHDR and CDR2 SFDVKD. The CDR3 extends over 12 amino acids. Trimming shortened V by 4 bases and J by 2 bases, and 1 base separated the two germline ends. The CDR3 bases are TGTGCCACCAGTGAAAACACCGGGGAGCTGTTTTTT. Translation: CATSENTGELFF.

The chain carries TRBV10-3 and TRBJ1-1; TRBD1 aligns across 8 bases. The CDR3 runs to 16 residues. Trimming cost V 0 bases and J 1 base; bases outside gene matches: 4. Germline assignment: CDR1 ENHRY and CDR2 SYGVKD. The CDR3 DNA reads TGTGCCATCAGTGAGTCGAATGGACAGGGGAACACTGAAGCTTTCTTT. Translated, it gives CAISESNGQGNTEAFF.